The next 29 T cell receptor beta chains were all read from a single sample in a study of blood T cell repertoires in COVID-19. Here immunoSEQ multiplex PCR was the method, and the copy in TCRdb shows in-frame clones only, minus some. This table holds about 210,000 clones, roughly 91% found once. Sequencing was done on a sample of PBMCs or T cells enriched from blood (not recorded which). These receptors were collected from a man younger than 40 in a cohort exposed to, infected with or recovered from COVID-19 (not recorded which).

The J gene is TRBJ1-1, the V gene TRBV29-1, with a possible D match to TRBD1 (6 bases). Per the germline V gene, CDR1 is SQVTM and CDR2 is ANQGSEA. This CDR3 contains 14 residues. Trimming removed 2 bases at V and 8 bases at J, with 18 bases between. The CDR3 bases are TGCAGCGTTGAATTGATCGGGACAAGAAGAGAAGCTTTCTTT. It codes for CSVELIGTRREAFF.

This chain joins TRBV9 and TRBJ1-1, with D uncertain. The CDR3 consists of 15 residues. Trimming stripped 3 bases from V and 0 bases from J, with 12 bases between. Germline V gives CDR1 SGDLS, CDR2 YYNGEE. The CDR3 DNA sequence: TGTGCCAGCAGCGCTAGGGAGGTCTTGAACACTGAAGCTTTCTTT. Its translation is CASSAREVLNTEAFF.

The gene calls are TRBV27 and TRBJ2-3; 9 bases are a match to TRBD1. After removal of 10 bases from V and 0 bases from J, the junction contained 17 bases not matched to a gene. The CDR3 spans 18 residues. The germline gives CDR1 MNHEY, CDR2 SMNVEV (reference sequence). The CDR3 DNA reads TGTGCCACCATCGGGCCCTCCCTCGGGACAGGGAGCACAGATACGCAGTATTTT. It translates to CATIGPSLGTGSTDTQYF.

In nucleotides, the CDR3 is TGTGCCAGTAGTATCGGTAGCGGGAGGGACTACAATGAGCAGTTCTTC. Residues: CASSIGSGRDYNEQFF. The chain links TRBV19 to TRBJ2-1; TRBD2 agrees at 11 bases. The ends lost 3 bases at V and 3 bases at J; junction bases unmatched: 4. Germline CDR1 and CDR2: LNHDA and SQIVND (reference sequence). The CDR3 covers 16 residues.

The chain combines TRBV28 with TRBJ2-3, with TRBD2 matching over 7 bases. V was clipped by 5 bases and J by 1 base; unmatched bases: 9. This CDR3 has 16 residues. CDR1 is MDHEN and CDR2 is SYDVKM in the germline V gene. CDR3 coding DNA: TGTGCCAGCAGTCCCCTGGGGGGAGGGGGCACAGATACGCAGTATTTT. Amino acids: CASSPLGGGGTDTQYF.

V and J are TRBV7-8 and TRBJ1-1; D is uncertain. V was pared by 3 bases and J by 2 bases, with 4 bases between. CDR1 is SGHVS and CDR2 is FQNEAQ in the germline V gene. This CDR3 is built from 12 residues. CDR3 sequence (DNA): TGTGCCAGCAGCTTCCATAACACTGAAGCTTTCTTT. It encodes CASSFHNTEAFF.

V gene TRBV7-6 combines with J gene TRBJ1-2, with TRBD1 identical over 10 bases. The germline gives CDR1 SGHVS, CDR2 FNYEAQ. The CDR3 consists of 16 residues. The trim removed 5 bases at V and 0 bases at J, leaving 6 bases unmatched. DNA of the CDR3: TGTGCCAGCAGCACGGGACAGGGGTTGGCTAACTATGGCTACACCTTC. Amino acids: CASSTGQGLANYGYTF.

The V and J genes are TRBV29-1 and TRBJ2-7, with D possibly matching TRBD1 (5 bases). The CDR3 is made up of 12 amino acids. Germline-derived CDR1 and CDR2 are SQVTM and ANQGSEA. Deletions cut 4 bases from V and 2 bases from J, with 9 bases between. Here the CDR3 reads CSVGTSAYEQYF. In nucleotides, the CDR3 is TGCAGCGTTGGGACATCGGCCTACGAGCAGTACTTC.

Only a few counts were recorded for this clone. This chain uses TRBV29-1 with TRBJ2-1; 7 bases fit TRBD2. The V gene end was trimmed by 0 bases and the J gene end by 8 bases; junction bases not matched to a gene: 7. The CDR3 has 14 residues. Per the germline V gene, CDR1 is SQVTM and CDR2 is ANQGSEA. Written as DNA, the CDR3 is TGCAGCGTTGAAGATTGGACTAGTGACGATGAGCAGTTCTTC. It encodes CSVEDWTSDDEQFF.

This chain links TRBV6-2 or TRBV6-3 with TRBJ2-3; TRBD1 matches 9 bases. Per germline, CDR1 MNHEY and CDR2 SVGEGT. This CDR3 is built from 17 residues. V was pared by 2 bases and J by 6 bases, with 12 bases of the junction left unmatched. CDR3 amino acids: CASSYGGGTGSRDTQYF. CDR3 nucleotide sequence: TGTGCCAGCAGTTACGGAGGCGGGACAGGGAGTCGGGATACGCAGTATTTT.

V is TRBV28 and J is TRBJ1-2; weak D call: TRBD1 (5 bases). V was trimmed by 7 bases and J by 2 bases, leaving 5 bases between them. The CDR3 spans 11 residues. Germline CDR1 reads MDHEN; CDR2 reads SYDVKM. The CDR3 here is CASNRNYGYTF. CDR3 in DNA: TGTGCCAGCAACAGGAACTATGGCTACACCTTC.

The chain couples TRBV27 to TRBJ2-1; weak D call: TRBD1 (5 bases). This CDR3 contains 11 residues. Germline-derived CDR1 and CDR2 are MNHEY and SMNVEV (reference sequence). Trimming removed 11 bases from V and 6 bases from J, with 11 bases in between. The CDR3 region is CALRQGNEQFF. In nucleotides, the CDR3 is TGTGCCCTGCGGCAGGGCAATGAGCAGTTCTTC.

The chain has TRBV2 and TRBJ1-4; 10 bases match TRBD1. V dropped 6 bases and J dropped 8; count of bases not matched to a gene: 6. Looked up from germline, CDR1 is SNHLY and CDR2 is FYNNEI. The CDR3 has 14 residues. CDR3 sequence: CASSSDRGFEKLFF. The CDR3 region has the DNA TGTGCCAGCAGCTCGGACAGGGGGTTCGAAAAACTGTTTTTT.

The chain couples TRBV7-9 to TRBJ1-1, with D hard to call. Germline V gene data show CDR1 as SEHNR and CDR2 as FQNEAQ (reference sequence). The CDR3 covers 12 residues. Trimming removed 0 bases from V and 8 bases from J, with 7 bases in between. The DNA of the CDR3 is TGTGCCAGCAGCTTAGCGTCGGGAGAAGCTTTCTTT. This translates into CASSLASGEAFF.

V gene TRBV7-8 combines with J gene TRBJ2-3; 8 bases map to TRBD2. Germline loops: CDR1 SGHVS, CDR2 FQNEAQ. The CDR3 spans 15 residues. With V trimmed by 4 bases and J by 1 base, 4 bases remained unmatched. The CDR3 loop reads CASSSTGGGTDTQYF. The CDR3 region has the DNA TGTGCCAGCAGCTCCACGGGGGGGGGCACAGATACGCAGTATTTT.

This chain joins TRBV5-1 and TRBJ1-2; 7 positions agree with TRBD1. Germline CDR1 SGHRS, CDR2 YFSETQ. The trim removed 0 bases at V and 2 bases at J, leaving 10 bases unmatched. The CDR3 loop spans 17 amino acids. CDR3 sequence (DNA): TGCGCCAGCAGCTTGGACGCCCTCCGGGACAGCAACTATGGCTACACCTTC. Translating gives CASSLDALRDSNYGYTF.

The chain combines TRBV7-3 with TRBJ2-1, with a tentative D call TRBD2 (5 bases). Trimming removed 3 bases at V and 2 bases at J, with 11 bases between. The germline V gene has CDR1 SGHTA and CDR2 FQGTGA. The CDR3 contains 15 residues. The DNA of the CDR3 is TGTGCCAGCAGCTTCGCCGGAGGAACCTACAATGAGCAGTTCTTC. It is translated as CASSFAGGTYNEQFF.

The chain recombines TRBV7-9 with TRBJ2-5, with 9 bases aligning to TRBD2. Losses at the gene ends were 1 base for V and 3 bases for J; bases not matched to a gene: 3. The V gene's germline CDR1 is SEHNR and CDR2 FQNEAQ (reference sequence). The CDR3 is made up of 15 amino acids. The CDR3 region has the DNA TGTGCCAGCAGCTTAGGCGGGAGGGAAAAAGAGACCCAGTACTTC. It translates to CASSLGGREKETQYF.

This chain joins TRBV3-1 (or the pseudogene TRBV3-2) and TRBJ2-5; 12 positions agree with TRBD2. CDR3 length equals 18 residues. V lost 0 bases to trimming and J lost 3 bases; unmatched junction nucleotides: 8. Germline CDR1 reads LGHDT; CDR2 reads YNNKEL (reference sequence). CDR3 protein: CASSQDRASGRAKETQYF. The CDR3 bases are TGTGCCAGCAGCCAAGATAGGGCTAGCGGGAGGGCCAAAGAGACCCAGTACTTC.

This sequence joins TRBV25-1 and TRBJ1-2; D is possibly TRBD1 (6 bases). Trimming removed 0 bases at V and 4 bases at J, with 12 bases between. CDR3 size: 15 residues. CDR1 MGHDK and CDR2 SYGVNS come from the germline V gene. CDR3 loop: CASSEYAGDIYGYTF. As DNA, the CDR3 is TGTGCCAGCAGTGAATACGCAGGGGACATCTATGGCTACACCTTC.

The CDR3 spells CASSLESVGQTNTGELFF. The DNA of the CDR3 is TGCGCCAGCAGCTTGGAATCGGTGGGACAGACGAACACCGGGGAGCTGTTTTTT. This chain joins TRBV5-1 and TRBJ2-2; TRBD1 matches at 7 bases. Losses at the gene ends were 0 bases for V and 0 bases for J; bases not matched to a gene: 8. Germline assignment: CDR1 SGHRS and CDR2 YFSETQ. CDR3 size: 18 residues.

V is TRBV6-2 or TRBV6-3 and J is TRBJ2-7; D call uncertain. CDR1 MNHEY and CDR2 SVGEGT come from the germline V gene. The CDR3 sequence is 12 residues long. V lost 5 bases and J lost 2, with 7 bases in between. CDR3: CASSTGPYEQYF. The CDR3 coding sequence is TGTGCCAGCAGTACTGGTCCCTACGAGCAGTACTTC.

The CDR3, as DNA: TGTGCCAGCAGTTCGGGAACGGGACAGAGCTCCTACGAGCAGTACTTC. It specifies CASSSGTGQSSYEQYF. The V gene is TRBV5-6, the J gene TRBJ2-7, with 7 nucleotides matching TRBD1. The ends lost 5 bases at V and 0 bases at J; junction bases unmatched: 11. The CDR3 covers 16 residues. Germline V lookup: CDR1 SGHDT, CDR2 YYEEEE.

The chain has TRBV5-6 and TRBJ2-7, with 12 bases fitting TRBD2. Trimming cost V 4 bases and J 4 bases; bases outside gene matches: 12. CDR1 and CDR2 from the germline V gene are SGHDT and YYEEEE. The CDR3 contains 17 residues. CDR3 DNA sequence: TGTGCCAGCAGCACGCGTAACCCAGGGACTAGCGGGTACGAGCAGTACTTC. Translating gives CASSTRNPGTSGYEQYF.

The J gene is TRBJ2-1, the V gene TRBV19; 7 bases match TRBD1. This CDR3 has 14 residues. Germline CDR1 and CDR2: LNHDA and SQIVND (reference sequence). V lost 2 bases to trimming and J lost 8 bases; unmatched junction nucleotides: 6. CDR3 protein: CASSINRGGDEQFF. The CDR3 bases are TGTGCCAGTAGTATAAACAGGGGTGGCGATGAGCAGTTCTTC.

The chain has TRBV7-9 and TRBJ1-1; D remains unclear. Trimming removed 2 bases from V and 1 base from J, with 8 bases in between. Germline CDR1 reads SEHNR; CDR2 reads FQNEAQ (reference sequence). The CDR3 extends over 14 amino acids. The CDR3, as DNA: TGTGCCAGCAGCTTATACGCAGGGAACACTGAAGCTTTCTTT. This encodes CASSLYAGNTEAFF.

The rearrangement uses TRBV9 and TRBJ1-1; 7 bases match TRBD1. The CDR3 contains 15 residues. Germline V gene sequence: CDR1 SGDLS, CDR2 YYNGEE. J lost 1 base, V lost 3 bases, and 6 bases had no gene match. The CDR3 loop reads CASSAPTGRNTEAFF. The CDR3 DNA reads as TGTGCCAGCAGCGCCCCGACAGGGAGGAACACTGAAGCTTTCTTT. The entire variable domain, with the rest obtained from reference TRBV9 and TRBJ1-1, is as follows: DSGVTQTPKHLITATGQRVTLRCSPRSGDLSVYWYQQSLDQGLQFLIQYYNGEERAKGNILERFSAQQFPDLHSELNLSSLELGDSALYFCASSAPTGRNTEAFFGQGTRLTVV.

The chain employs TRBV7-2 and TRBJ1-2, with 8 bases fitting TRBD1. The CDR3 covers 14 residues. V lost 5 bases, J lost 7 bases, and 9 bases stayed unmatched. Germline V CDR1 and CDR2: SGHTA, FQGNSA. For the CDR3, the DNA is TGTGCCAGCAGCGTAGACAGGGGTTCGGCTGGCTACACCTTC. Amino acid sequence: CASSVDRGSAGYTF.

A single count supports this clone. The chain recombines TRBV7-2 with TRBJ1-5; D is possibly TRBD1 (6 bases). The CDR3 has 15 residues. The ends were cut back, 5 bases at V and 2 bases at J, with 13 bases in the middle. Germline values: CDR1 SGHTA, CDR2 FQGNSA. In DNA form, the CDR3 reads TGTGCCAGCAGCCTACAGGGTGGTCGCAATCAGCCCCAGCATTTT. Encoded protein: CASSLQGGRNQPQHF.